This TCR beta chain was captured in a study of CD8+ T cells in alopecia areata. Study information: Patients remained on tofacitinib for 6 to 18 months and then went 6 months without it.

General study findings and limits: TCRs were shared less clearly across patients than in mice, possibly for HLA-related reasons. The presence of one nonresponder keeps the tie between baseline CD8+ expansion and response uncertain.

cDNA prepared by RNA extraction and subsequent reverse transcription served as the template for sequencing. The assay was immunoSEQ multiplex PCR, and TCRdb's table has in-frame clones only and misses some. The data contain approximately 180,000 clones, roughly 50% of them seen just once; the ten biggest clones take up roughly 17%. Indicated treatment: oral pan-JAK inhibitor, 5-10 mg twice daily. Collection of lesional scalp punch biopsies and peripheral blood was performed in alopecia areata patients. About this clone itself: The target antigen is unknown.

This receptor was identified in a human donor with alopecia areata. Here the sequenced sample was CD4+ T cells sorted from blood, taken between weeks 55 and 65, from a patient treated with tofacitinib.

CDR3 sequence (DNA): TGCAGCGTTGTTGGGGTCAGTGGAGGCACTGAAGCTTTCTTT. This translates into CSVVGVSGGTEAFF. The chain carries TRBV29-1 and TRBJ1-1; no clear D gene. The CDR3 length is 14 residues. Looked up from germline, CDR1 is SQVTM and CDR2 is ANQGSEA. Trimming removed 4 bases from V and 4 bases from J, with 16 bases in between.